This TCR beta chain came from a study of blood T cells in healthy people across ages. With respect to this clonotype: Its antigen is unidentified.

Broader study findings: Both higher diversity and more naive CD4+ cells marked long-lived donors when set against aged donors.

With a J-beta primer mix and a sample-barcoded 5' primer, a second PCR ran about 7 to 12 cycles. One entry per CDR3 protein, called by TCRdb with MiXCR from the 5' RACE reads. Of around 1.5 million distinct CDR3 sequences in the sample, 30% to 40% are singletons; the top ten hold roughly 10%. Peripheral blood from each donor was collected in a volume of 8 to 10 milliliters. The germline V and J ends were trimmed by 2 bases and 6 bases, with 2 bases remaining between them. This CDR3 region has 12 residues. In germline, CDR1 is KGHSH, CDR2 LQKENI. This sequence originates from a woman aged 25 to 39 in good health. Sequencing was done on a sample of blood. The gene calls are TRBV18 and TRBJ1-6; D remains ambiguous. CDR3 protein: CASSPSNSPLHF. Here the CDR3 DNA reads TGTGCCAGCTCACCATCTAATTCACCCCTCCACTTT. The variable domain in full, completed from reference TRBV18 and TRBJ1-6, reads NAGVMQNPRHLVRRRGQEARLRCSPMKGHSHVYWYRQLPEEGLKFMVYLQKENIIDESGMPKERFSAEFPKEGPSILRIQQVVRGDSAAYFCASSPSNSPLHFGNGTRLTVT.